The 20 T cell receptor beta chains below were found in one sample sequenced in a study of blood T cell repertoires in COVID-19. TCRdb's table, derived via immunoSEQ multiplex PCR, lists solely in-frame clones and lacks some. The data contain around 250,000 clones, 91% of them singletons. The sample consisted of PBMCs or T cells enriched from blood (not recorded which). All receptors come from a man aged 40-50 years who had been exposed to COVID-19.

The chain recombines TRBV18 with TRBJ1-1; weak D call: TRBD1 (6 bases). Germline loops: CDR1 KGHSH, CDR2 LQKENI. The CDR3 runs 12 residues. V was pared by 6 bases and J by 5 bases, with 10 bases between. The CDR3 is CASSSTGTEAFF. CDR3 in DNA: TGTGCCAGCTCTTCTACAGGGACTGAAGCTTTCTTT.

V and J are TRBV29-1 and TRBJ1-4; TRBD1 is a possible D gene (6 bases). Trimming took off 8 bases at V and 6 bases at J, with 13 bases between the two ends. The CDR3 is made up of 12 amino acids. The V gene's germline CDR1 is SQVTM and CDR2 ANQGSEA. In nucleotides, the CDR3 is TGCAGCATAACAGGGTACGATGAAAAACTGTTTTTT. Translation gives CSITGYDEKLFF.

This clone has only a few counts. The sample holds other DNA sequences that translate to the same CDR3. The CDR3 loop is CASSVGLAGVRTDTQYF. The CDR3 DNA follows: TGTGCCAGCAGCGTCGGCCTAGCGGGAGTCCGCACAGATACGCAGTATTTT. The chain links TRBV9 to TRBJ2-3, with 10 bases aligning to TRBD2. CDR3 size: 17 residues. The V gene's germline CDR1 is SGDLS and CDR2 YYNGEE. The ends lost 2 bases at V and 1 base at J; junction bases unmatched: 7.

This chain connects TRBV7-3 to TRBJ2-1; 8 nucleotides align to TRBD2. Germline CDR1 SGHTA, CDR2 FQGTGA. The CDR3 consists of 15 residues. V lost 4 bases to trimming and J lost 9 bases; unmatched junction nucleotides: 11. CDR3 sequence reads: CASSSGVAGITEQFF. The CDR3, as DNA: TGTGCCAGCAGCTCCGGGGTAGCGGGAATCACTGAGCAGTTCTTC.

The J gene is TRBJ2-7, the V gene TRBV30, with D perhaps TRBD1 (6 bases). V shed 5 bases and J shed 3 bases, with 11 bases lying between them. Germline-derived CDR1 and CDR2 are GTSNPN and SVGIG (reference sequence). This CDR3 comprises 12 residues. The chain's CDR3 is CAWSGQIYEQYF. The CDR3 DNA follows: TGTGCCTGGTCCGGACAGATCTACGAGCAGTACTTC.

This rearrangement joins TRBV14 to TRBJ2-3; 9 bases match TRBD2. This CDR3 region has 16 residues. The junction had 7 bases not matched to a gene; V was cut back by 4 bases and J by 2 bases. Germline V gene sequence: CDR1 SGHDN, CDR2 FVKESK. The CDR3 nucleotides read TGTGCCAGCAGCCCACACATAGCGGGAGTCACAGATACGCAGTATTTT. This codes for CASSPHIAGVTDTQYF.

The chain joins TRBV6-5 to TRBJ1-3; unclear D gene. There are 16 residues in the CDR3. V shed 0 bases and J shed 2 bases, with 11 bases lying between them. CDR1 MNHEY and CDR2 SVGAGI come from the germline V gene. In nucleotides, the CDR3 is TGTGCCAGCAGTTACTCGACGGGGAGTCCTGGAAACACCATATATTTT. As protein: CASSYSTGSPGNTIYF.

The chain links TRBV19 to TRBJ1-2; 7 bases are a match to TRBD1. The ends lost 5 bases at V and 0 bases at J; junction bases unmatched: 3. Germline V lookup: CDR1 LNHDA, CDR2 SQIVND (reference sequence). This CDR3 comprises 14 residues. The CDR3 is CASSAGTANYGYTF. For the CDR3, the DNA is TGTGCCAGTAGTGCAGGGACAGCTAACTATGGCTACACCTTC.

The CDR3 sequence is CAIRGQGPDEQFF. The CDR3 nucleotides read TGTGCCATCAGGGGACAGGGCCCCGATGAGCAGTTCTTC. The chain joins TRBV10-3 to TRBJ2-1; 9 bases match TRBD1. Germline V gene lookup returns CDR1 ENHRY and CDR2 SYGVKD. CDR3 length equals 13 residues. J lost 8 bases, V lost 6 bases, and 5 bases had no gene match.

The V gene is TRBV29-1, the J gene TRBJ2-1, with 10 bases fitting TRBD1. The trim removed 1 base at V and 2 bases at J, leaving 5 bases unmatched. This CDR3 is built from 16 residues. Germline CDR1 is SQVTM and CDR2 is ANQGSEA. The DNA for the CDR3 is TGCAGCGTTGAAGGTCTGACAGGGGGCGCCTACAATGAGCAGTTCTTC. This translates into CSVEGLTGGAYNEQFF.

This clone has only one observation. The gene calls are TRBV15 and TRBJ1-3, with D possibly being TRBD1 (5 bases). The germline CDR1 and CDR2 sequences are LNHNV and YYDKDF (reference sequence). Trimming shortened V by 4 bases and J by 2 bases, and 15 bases separated the two germline ends. The CDR3 spans 16 residues. Here the CDR3 DNA reads TGTGCCACCAGCAACAGCTGGACACCCGCTGGAAACACCATATATTTT. Translation gives CATSNSWTPAGNTIYF. The full variable domain, rest sourced from reference TRBV15 and TRBJ1-3, is DAMVIQNPRYQVTQFGKPVTLSCSQTLNHNVMYWYQQKSSQAPKLLFHYYDKDFNNEADTPDNFQSRRPNTSFCFLDIRSPGLGDTAMYLCATSNSWTPAGNTIYFGEGSWLTVV.

Notes on this clone: The sample has other DNA sequences that encode this CDR3 too. V is TRBV19 and J is TRBJ1-1; 8 positions match TRBD1. The CDR3 runs to 14 residues. Per germline, CDR1 LNHDA and CDR2 SQIVND (reference sequence). V was pared by 4 bases and J by 1 base, with 2 bases of the junction left unmatched. CDR3 in amino acids: CASSTGQGNTEAFF. The CDR3 coding sequence is TGTGCCAGTAGTACCGGACAGGGGAACACTGAAGCTTTCTTT.

This chain links TRBV28 with TRBJ1-2; no firm D call. V dropped 8 bases and J dropped 0 bases, with 7 bases sitting between them. The CDR3 has 12 amino acids. Per germline, CDR1 MDHEN and CDR2 SYDVKM. CDR3 protein: CASRVSNYGYTF. The CDR3 region has the DNA TGTGCCAGCCGAGTCTCTAACTATGGCTACACCTTC.

The chain uses TRBV5-1 and TRBJ2-4; TRBD1 matches at 7 bases. This CDR3 region has 14 residues. Germline trimming cut 2 bases from V and 6 bases from J; bases unmatched to any gene: 5. Per germline, CDR1 SGHRS and CDR2 YFSETQ. CDR3 residues: CASSLTGDGNIQYF. The CDR3 coding sequence is TGCGCCAGCAGCTTAACAGGGGATGGAAACATTCAGTACTTC.

The J gene is TRBJ2-1, the V gene TRBV19, with 8 bases that match TRBD2. The CDR3 loop spans 15 amino acids. V lost 7 bases and J lost 9; bases outside the gene matches: 14. Germline V lookup: CDR1 LNHDA, CDR2 SQIVND (reference sequence). CDR3 coding DNA: TGTGCCAGTACCATCCTAGCGGGTGTTCCCGGTGAGCAGTTCTTC. Its protein product is CASTILAGVPGEQFF. The whole variable domain, remainder taken from reference TRBV19 and TRBJ2-1, is DGGITQSPKYLFRKEGQNVTLSCEQNLNHDAMYWYRQDPGQGLRLIYYSQIVNDFQKGDIAEGYSVSREKKESFPLTVTSAQKNPTAFYLCASTILAGVPGEQFFGPGTRLTVL.

This clone occurred a few times. The chain uses TRBV27 and TRBJ1-5, with D possibly TRBD1 on 5 matching bases. Germline V CDR1 and CDR2: MNHEY, SMNVEV (reference sequence). Trimming shortened V by 5 bases and J by 9 bases, and 20 bases separated the two germline ends. There are 15 residues in the CDR3. CDR3 DNA: TGTGCCAGCAGTCCGCGGGACGGGGGGTTAGGGCCCCAGCATTTT. It translates to CASSPRDGGLGPQHF.

The genes are TRBV5-4 and TRBJ2-1, with a weak D call TRBD2 (6 bases). CDR3 length equals 13 residues. Germline CDR1 and CDR2: SGHNT and YYREEE (reference sequence). Between the trimmed V and J ends, which lost 4 bases and 8 bases, there was a span of 13 bases. CDR3 DNA: TGTGCCAGCAGCCTCTTTAGCGGCGATGAGCAGTTCTTC. Translating it yields CASSLFSGDEQFF.

The chain recombines TRBV9 with TRBJ2-1; tentative D call: TRBD2 (6 bases). CDR1 SGDLS and CDR2 YYNGEE come from the germline V gene. Trimming left V 4 bases short and J 2 bases short, with 13 bases between. The CDR3 totals 15 residues. The CDR3 DNA follows: TGTGCCAGCAGCACCGGGACGGGGGCCTACAATGAGCAGTTCTTC. Translation gives CASSTGTGAYNEQFF. Combining the CDR3 with reference TRBV9 and TRBJ2-1 gives the whole variable domain DSGVTQTPKHLITATGQRVTLRCSPRSGDLSVYWYQQSLDQGLQFLIQYYNGEERAKGNILERFSAQQFPDLHSELNLSSLELGDSALYFCASSTGTGAYNEQFFGPGTRLTVL.

V gene TRBV7-6 combines with J gene TRBJ2-1; no definite D call. Between the trimmed V and J ends, which lost 2 bases and 3 bases, there was a span of 11 bases. CDR1 is SGHVS and CDR2 is FNYEAQ in the germline V gene. The CDR3 consists of 15 residues. CDR3 in DNA: TGTGCCAGCAGCTTACGCGGCAATGACTACAATGAGCAGTTCTTC. Protein sequence: CASSLRGNDYNEQFF.

The chain uses TRBV2 and TRBJ2-7; no firm D call. The V end was cut by 4 bases, the J end by 4 bases, with 11 bases between. This CDR3 region has 13 residues. The germline gives CDR1 SNHLY, CDR2 FYNNEI. CDR3: CASSANPGYEQYF. Here the CDR3 DNA reads TGTGCCAGCAGTGCCAACCCCGGGTACGAGCAGTACTTC.